Listed here are 24 T cell receptor beta chains from one sample, sequenced in a study of blood T cell repertoires in COVID-19. Some clones are missing from TCRdb's copy, which holds only in-frame ones; the method was immunoSEQ multiplex PCR. The data hold over 45,000 clones, with roughly four fifths observed a single time. Sequencing was performed on peripheral blood. Receptors originate from a man aged 35-49 years with acute or convalescent COVID-19.

V usage is TRBV2 and J usage is TRBJ1-2; D call uncertain. The germline V gene has CDR1 SNHLY and CDR2 FYNNEI. The CDR3 length is 14 residues. V shed 3 bases and J shed 3 bases, with 11 bases lying between them. DNA of the CDR3: TGTGCCAGCAGTGACAACGTTAGCGACTATGGCTACACCTTC. As protein: CASSDNVSDYGYTF.

The CDR3 coding sequence is TGTGCCAGCGTAGACAGCCTCATGAACACTGAAGCTTTCTTT. Amino acid sequence: CASVDSLMNTEAFF. The chain has TRBV2 and TRBJ1-1, with D possibly TRBD1 on 5 matching bases. Germline loops: CDR1 SNHLY, CDR2 FYNNEI. V was trimmed by 8 bases and J by 0 bases, leaving 13 bases between them. CDR3 size: 14 residues. Supplemented by reference TRBV2 and TRBJ1-1, the full variable domain reads EPEVTQTPSHQVTQMGQEVILRCVPISNHLYFYWYRQILGQKVEFLVSFYNNEISEKSEIFDDQFSVERPDGSNFTLKIRSTKLEDSAMYFCASVDSLMNTEAFFGQGTRLTVV.

J is TRBJ2-7 and V is TRBV27; 14 bases line up with TRBD2. CDR3 length: 15 amino acids. The V segment lost 7 bases and the J segment 4 bases; nucleotides outside the gene matches: 6. The germline CDR1 and CDR2 sequences are MNHEY and SMNVEV (reference sequence). Written as DNA, the CDR3 is TGTGCCAGCACCGGACTAGCGGGGGGTAGGTACGAGCAGTACTTC. Translated: CASTGLAGGRYEQYF.

This clone was recorded once. The chain couples TRBV5-1 to TRBJ1-1, with D unclear. The ends were cut back, 5 bases at V and 5 bases at J, with 10 bases in the middle. CDR3 length: 12 residues. Germline CDR1 reads SGHRS; CDR2 reads YFSETQ. CDR3 DNA sequence: TGCGCCAGCAGATCTCAGGAAACTGAAGCTTTCTTT. Translated: CASRSQETEAFF.

The chain combines TRBV19 with TRBJ1-1, with a weak D call TRBD1 (6 bases). In germline, CDR1 is LNHDA, CDR2 SQIVND (reference sequence). V dropped 9 bases and J dropped 5 bases, with 19 bases sitting between them. The CDR3 loop spans 14 amino acids. CDR3 sequence reads: CASSPQQGKTEAFF. The DNA for the CDR3 is TGTGCCAGCTCTCCCCAACAGGGCAAGACTGAAGCTTTCTTT.

The chain carries TRBV18 and TRBJ1-5; 7 nucleotides agree with TRBD1. Germline CDR1 reads KGHSH; CDR2 reads LQKENI. The trim removed 6 bases at V and 6 bases at J, leaving 8 bases unmatched. The CDR3 has 14 residues. The CDR3 DNA follows: TGTGCCAGCTCCCCCGGACAGGTCATTCAGCCCCAGCATTTT. As protein: CASSPGQVIQPQHF.

This clone was seen a handful of times. This chain joins TRBV6-6 and TRBJ1-1, with TRBD1 as a possible D gene (6 bases). Germline V gene data show CDR1 as MNHNY and CDR2 as SVGAGI (reference sequence). The CDR3 consists of 13 residues. Trimming stripped 8 bases from V and 4 bases from J, with 14 bases between. The CDR3 coding sequence is TGTGCCAGCGAGGCAGGGGCGGGCACTGAAGCTTTCTTT. Protein: CASEAGAGTEAFF.

The rearrangement uses TRBV6-5 and TRBJ1-1; TRBD1 matches 9 bases. Losses at the gene ends were 6 bases for V and 11 bases for J; bases not matched to a gene: 7. The V gene's germline CDR1 is MNHEY and CDR2 SVGAGI. The CDR3 covers 12 residues. CDR3 DNA: TGTGCCAGCAGCCTAAACAGGGGGCCGGCTTTCTTT. Its protein product is CASSLNRGPAFF.

This chain connects TRBV5-6 to TRBJ1-4, with a weak D call TRBD1 (5 bases). With 0 bases removed from V and 4 bases from J, the gap between germline ends came to 10 bases. Germline V gives CDR1 SGHDT, CDR2 YYEEEE. This CDR3 is built from 15 residues. In nucleotides, the CDR3 is TGTGCCAGCAGCTTGGTCGGGGGGGTTAATGAAAAACTGTTTTTT. It specifies CASSLVGGVNEKLFF.

The genes are TRBV19 and TRBJ1-4; TRBD1 matches at 9 bases. J was trimmed by 7 bases and V by 7 bases; bases with no gene match: 10. The CDR3 contains 15 residues. The germline V gene has CDR1 LNHDA and CDR2 SQIVND (reference sequence). The CDR3 region is CASISPGQGIEKLFF. The CDR3 DNA is TGTGCCAGTATTTCCCCGGGACAGGGAATTGAAAAACTGTTTTTT.

The chain combines TRBV6-2 or TRBV6-3 with TRBJ1-1, with 7 bases matching TRBD1. V dropped 6 bases and J dropped 5; count of bases not matched to a gene: 3. The CDR3 covers 12 residues. Germline V gene data show CDR1 as MNHEY and CDR2 as SVGEGT. CDR3 coding DNA: TGTGCCAGCAGCGTACAGGGGACTGAAGCTTTCTTT. Protein product: CASSVQGTEAFF.

The gene calls are TRBV2 and TRBJ1-2; 9 bases match TRBD1. CDR1 SNHLY and CDR2 FYNNEI come from the germline V gene. This CDR3 has 14 amino acids. With V trimmed by 6 bases and J by 7 bases, 9 bases remained unmatched. In DNA, the CDR3 is TGTGCCAGCAGATACACAGGGGGCGAACGTGGCTACACCTTC. Residues: CASRYTGGERGYTF.

This rearrangement joins TRBV27 to TRBJ1-3; 7 nucleotides align to TRBD1. This CDR3 is built from 16 residues. The germline gives CDR1 MNHEY, CDR2 SMNVEV (reference sequence). V lost 6 bases, J lost 0 bases, and 8 bases stayed unmatched. CDR3 loop: CASSQLQGSSGNTIYF. CDR3 bases: TGTGCCAGCAGCCAGTTACAGGGGAGCTCTGGAAACACCATATATTTT.

The CDR3 protein is CASSQGGGFGNSPLHF. The CDR3 bases are TGTGCCAGCAGCCAAGGAGGAGGTTTTGGTAATTCACCCCTCCACTTT. The chain recombines TRBV3-1 (or the pseudogene TRBV3-2) with TRBJ1-6; D unclear. The CDR3 totals 16 residues. Germline CDR1 reads LGHDT; CDR2 reads YNNKEL (reference sequence). Trimming stripped 1 base from V and 6 bases from J, with 13 bases between.

The rearrangement joins TRBV30 to TRBJ2-7; TRBD2 is a possible D gene (6 bases). V lost 4 bases and J lost 1, with 14 bases in between. The CDR3 contains 14 residues. Germline V gene data show CDR1 as GTSNPN and CDR2 as SVGIG (reference sequence). This chain's CDR3 is CAWNRLGTSYEQYF. The CDR3 DNA follows: TGTGCCTGGAATCGGTTAGGGACTTCCTACGAGCAGTACTTC.

The chain employs TRBV7-8 and TRBJ2-6; D perhaps matches TRBD1 (5 bases). In germline, CDR1 is SGHVS, CDR2 FQNEAQ. The V gene lost 5 bases and the J gene lost 0 bases, with 14 bases spanning the gap. The length of the CDR3 is 17 residues. The CDR3 DNA reads TGTGCCAGCAGCCCTCCCCACAGGATCTCTGGGGCCAACGTCCTGACTTTC. It encodes CASSPPHRISGANVLTF.

The V gene is TRBV11-1, the J gene TRBJ2-2, with TRBD2 identical over 9 bases. This CDR3 region has 16 residues. V trimming: 1 base; J trimming: 4 bases; junction bases outside the gene matches: 4. The V gene's germline CDR1 is SGHAT and CDR2 FQDESV (reference sequence). The CDR3 here is CASSLVSGGITGELFF. The CDR3 coding sequence is TGTGCCAGCAGCTTAGTTAGCGGGGGCATCACCGGGGAGCTGTTTTTT.

This chain links TRBV7-9 with TRBJ2-5; no reliable D call. The V end was cut by 3 bases, the J end by 1 base, with 18 bases between. The germline CDR1 and CDR2 sequences are SEHNR and FQNEAQ (reference sequence). This CDR3 has 17 amino acids. In nucleotides, the CDR3 is TGTGCCAGCAGCTTGGTCCAGGTTATTCTTCCCCAAGAGACCCAGTACTTC. Amino acids: CASSLVQVILPQETQYF. Together with reference TRBV7-9 and TRBJ2-5, the CDR3 gives the full variable domain: DTGVSQNPRHKITKRGQNVTFRCDPISEHNRLYWYRQTLGQGPEFLTYFQNEAQLEKSRLLSDRFSAERPKGSFSTLEIQRTEQGDSAMYLCASSLVQVILPQETQYFGPGTRLLVL.

This clone was seen only once. V usage is TRBV5-1 and J usage is TRBJ1-6; D may be TRBD1 (6 bases). Germline V gene data show CDR1 as SGHRS and CDR2 as YFSETQ. With 0 bases removed from V and 2 bases from J, the gap between germline ends came to 12 bases. This CDR3 spans 17 amino acids. The CDR3 DNA reads as TGCGCCAGCAGCTTGGATTTTGGGGGCACCTATAATTCACCCCTCCACTTT. Amino acids: CASSLDFGGTYNSPLHF.

This clone was seen only a few times. This chain uses TRBV2 with TRBJ2-2, with a tentative D call TRBD2 (7 bases). Trimming removed 2 bases from V and 14 bases from J, with 12 bases in between. Looked up from germline, CDR1 is SNHLY and CDR2 is FYNNEI. CDR3 length equals 12 residues. In DNA, the CDR3 is TGTGCCAGCAGTGAATCGGGGGGCATCCTGTTTTTT. It encodes CASSESGGILFF.

The chain recombines TRBV12-3 or TRBV12-4 with TRBJ1-1; D is uncertain. CDR3 size: 12 residues. With 6 bases removed from V and 7 bases from J, the gap between germline ends came to 12 bases. CDR3 sequence: CASRLQVGEAFF. Written as DNA, the CDR3 is TGTGCCAGCAGACTCCAGGTGGGTGAAGCTTTCTTT.

CDR3 residues: CASSPGNSGNTIYF. Here the CDR3 DNA reads TGTGCCAGCAGTCCGGGGAACTCTGGAAACACCATATATTTT. The rearrangement links TRBV5-4 to TRBJ1-3, with D uncertain. Germline lookup yields CDR1 SGHNT and CDR2 YYREEE (reference sequence). Between the trimmed V and J ends, which lost 5 bases and 0 bases, there was a span of 9 bases. The CDR3 runs to 14 residues.

The chain links TRBV14 to TRBJ2-1; a possible D gene is TRBD2 (6 bases). Germline loops: CDR1 SGHDN, CDR2 FVKESK. The V and J ends lost 6 bases and 6 bases respectively, with 12 bases between them. The CDR3 extends over 13 amino acids. The CDR3 region has the DNA TGTGCCAGCAGGCCCCTAGCGTTCAATGAGCAGTTCTTC. Translation: CASRPLAFNEQFF.

This clone turned up a few times. The chain recombines TRBV11-2 with TRBJ1-1, with 9 bases lining up with TRBD1. The germline CDR1 and CDR2 sequences are SGHAT and FQNNGV. This CDR3 is built from 14 residues. J gave up 5 bases and V 3 bases, and 4 bases lay outside the gene matches. The CDR3 loop is CASSFDRGTTEAFF. As DNA, the CDR3 is TGTGCCAGCAGCTTCGACAGGGGGACGACTGAAGCTTTCTTT.